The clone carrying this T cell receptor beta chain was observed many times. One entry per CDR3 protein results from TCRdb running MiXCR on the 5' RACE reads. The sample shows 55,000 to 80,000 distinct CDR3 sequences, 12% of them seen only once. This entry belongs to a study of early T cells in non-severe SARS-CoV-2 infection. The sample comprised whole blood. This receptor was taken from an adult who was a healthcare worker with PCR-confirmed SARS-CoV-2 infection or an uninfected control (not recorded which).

CDR3 loop: CASSLETSRQPQYF. CDR3 coding DNA: TGTGCCAGCAGCTTAGAGACTAGCCGGCAGCCCCAGTACTTC. The chain links TRBV11-2 to TRBJ2-5; 7 nucleotides line up with TRBD2. V was clipped by 0 bases and J by 9 bases; unmatched bases: 7. Germline V CDR1 and CDR2: SGHAT, FQNNGV. This CDR3 region has 14 residues.